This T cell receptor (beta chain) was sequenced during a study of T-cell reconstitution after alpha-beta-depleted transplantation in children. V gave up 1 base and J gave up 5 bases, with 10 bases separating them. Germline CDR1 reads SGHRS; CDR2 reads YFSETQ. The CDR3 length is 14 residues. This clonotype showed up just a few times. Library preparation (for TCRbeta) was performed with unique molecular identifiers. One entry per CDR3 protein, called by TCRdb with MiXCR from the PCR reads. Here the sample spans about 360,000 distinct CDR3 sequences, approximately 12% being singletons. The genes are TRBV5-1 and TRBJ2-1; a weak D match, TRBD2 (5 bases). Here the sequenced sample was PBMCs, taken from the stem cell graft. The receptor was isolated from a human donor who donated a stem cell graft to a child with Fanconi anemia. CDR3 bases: TGCGCCAGCAGCTTGTGGGGAGCTGACAATGAGCAGTTCTTC. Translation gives CASSLWGADNEQFF.